The clone carrying this T cell receptor (beta chain) was seen a single time. There are 13 residues in the CDR3. Per the germline V gene, CDR1 is SGHRS and CDR2 is YFSETQ. Trimming at V came to 5 bases and at J to 10 bases, leaving 8 bases not matched to a gene. A multiplex PCR was run with 60 Vbeta primers and 13 Jbeta primers. The data were produced by immunoSEQ multiplex PCR, yet TCRdb's version contains in-frame clones alone and is incomplete. The table lists about 120,000 clones, 8.5% to 9% of them singletons. The data were obtained in a study of cytomegalovirus exposure and HLA in healthy donors.

The sequencing input was PBMCs. The clonotype was recovered from a woman between 35 and 50 years old in good health and CMV-seropositive. The genes are TRBV5-1 and TRBJ2-3, with 9 bases identical to TRBD1. CDR3 DNA: TGCGCCAGCAGAGGGGACAGGGCGGATGCGCAGTATTTT. This codes for CASRGDRADAQYF.